This T cell receptor (beta chain) was retrieved from a study of blood T cells in healthy people across ages. On this clonotype itself: What it binds is unknown.

Sample-barcoded 5' priming and a J-beta primer mix drove a second PCR of about 7 to 11 cycles. TCRdb re-analysed the 5' RACE reads in MiXCR, keeping a single row per CDR3 protein. The table has 1 million or so distinct CDR3 sequences, around 45% seen once. Per germline, CDR1 PRHDT and CDR2 FYEKMQ (reference sequence). The CDR3 consists of 14 residues. General study findings and limits: TCR beta diversity tracked closely with naive T cell percentage.

Russia was home to the donors, healthy Caucasian individuals aged roughly 6 to 90. This clonotype was obtained from a woman aged 55-70 years in good health. The genes are TRBV13 and TRBJ2-1; 9 nucleotides agree with TRBD2. The J call is in doubt because the DNA end fits TRBJ2-7 better. Sequencing used blood. The CDR3 sequence is CASSFSGRRNEQYF. The CDR3 DNA reads as TGTGCCAGCAGCTTCAGCGGGAGGAGGAATGAGCAGTACTTC.